This T cell receptor (beta chain) was documented in a study of shared clonotypes between healthy human individuals. Some clones are missing from TCRdb's copy, which holds only in-frame ones; the method was immunoSEQ multiplex PCR. Seen here are around 2.5 million clones, more than 85% observed once, and the top ten hold 0.36%. Germline V gene lookup returns CDR1 SGHRS and CDR2 YFSETQ. Trimming pared 2 bases from V and 5 bases from J, leaving 17 bases between. The CDR3 extends over 15 amino acids. Notes on the study in general: Sequencing of the sorted subsets was shown by rarefaction to be incomplete despite large depth. Generation probabilities of non-shared clonotypes were lower (relative to those shared by all four donors).

To note about this clone: The antigen is unknown.

The chain couples TRBV5-1 to TRBJ2-7; perhaps TRBD2 as D (6 bases). The sequencing input was naive CD4+ T cells from PBMCs. Stated subset: CD45RA+ positively selected. The receptor's source is a man between 18 and 29 years old in good health. Some clones in this sample may be carry-over from other donors' samples. CDR3: CASSLVPGVGNEQYF. As DNA, the CDR3 is TGCGCCAGCAGCTTAGTCCCGGGAGTAGGAAACGAGCAGTACTTC.